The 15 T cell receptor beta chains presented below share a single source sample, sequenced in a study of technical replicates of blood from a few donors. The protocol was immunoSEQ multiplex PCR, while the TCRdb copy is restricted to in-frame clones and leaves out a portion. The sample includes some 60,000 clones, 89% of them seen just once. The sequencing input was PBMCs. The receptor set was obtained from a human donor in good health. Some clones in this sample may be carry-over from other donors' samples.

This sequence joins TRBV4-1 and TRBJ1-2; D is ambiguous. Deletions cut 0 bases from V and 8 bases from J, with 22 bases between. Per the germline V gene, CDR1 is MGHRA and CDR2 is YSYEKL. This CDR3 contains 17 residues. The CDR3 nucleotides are TGCGCCAGCAGCCAAGAGGCCCAAGGCCAGGCGTTAAAAGGCTACACCTTC. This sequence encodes CASSQEAQGQALKGYTF.

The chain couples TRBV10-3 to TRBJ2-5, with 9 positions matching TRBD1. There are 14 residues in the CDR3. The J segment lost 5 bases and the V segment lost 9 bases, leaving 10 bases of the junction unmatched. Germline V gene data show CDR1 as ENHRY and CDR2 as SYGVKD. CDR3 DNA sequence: TGTGCCATACGGCCCCGGGACAGGGTGGAGACCCAGTACTTC. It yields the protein CAIRPRDRVETQYF.

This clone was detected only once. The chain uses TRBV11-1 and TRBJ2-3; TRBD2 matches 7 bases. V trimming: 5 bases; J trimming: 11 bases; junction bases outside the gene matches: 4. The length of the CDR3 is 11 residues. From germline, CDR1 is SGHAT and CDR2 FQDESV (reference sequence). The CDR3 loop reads CASSSGIGQYF. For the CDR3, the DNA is TGTGCCAGCAGCAGCGGGATAGGGCAGTATTTT.

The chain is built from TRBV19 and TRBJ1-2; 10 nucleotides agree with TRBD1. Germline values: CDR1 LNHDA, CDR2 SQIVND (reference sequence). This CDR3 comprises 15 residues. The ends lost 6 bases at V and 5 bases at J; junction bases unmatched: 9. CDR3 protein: CASRTRQGAWYGYTF. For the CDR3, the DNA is TGTGCCAGTAGGACCAGACAGGGGGCGTGGTATGGCTACACCTTC. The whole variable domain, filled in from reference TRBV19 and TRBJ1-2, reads DGGITQSPKYLFRKEGQNVTLSCEQNLNHDAMYWYRQDPGQGLRLIYYSQIVNDFQKGDIAEGYSVSREKKESFPLTVTSAQKNPTAFYLCASRTRQGAWYGYTFGSGTRLTVV.

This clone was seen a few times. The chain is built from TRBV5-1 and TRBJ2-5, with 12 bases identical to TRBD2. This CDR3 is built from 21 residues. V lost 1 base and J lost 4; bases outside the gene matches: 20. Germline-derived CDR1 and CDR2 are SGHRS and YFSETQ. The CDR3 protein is CASSLLLAGGPRYIRGETQYF. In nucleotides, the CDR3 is TGCGCCAGCAGCTTGCTTCTAGCGGGAGGGCCGAGGTATATTCGGGGAGAGACCCAGTACTTC.

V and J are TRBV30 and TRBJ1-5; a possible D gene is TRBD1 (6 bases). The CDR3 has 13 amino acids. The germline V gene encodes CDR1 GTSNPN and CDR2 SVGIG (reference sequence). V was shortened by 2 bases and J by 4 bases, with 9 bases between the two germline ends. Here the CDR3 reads CAWSSRGNQPQHF. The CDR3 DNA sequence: TGTGCCTGGAGTAGTAGGGGGAATCAGCCCCAGCATTTT. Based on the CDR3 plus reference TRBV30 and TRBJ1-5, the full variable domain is SQTIHQWPATLVQPVGSPLSLECTVEGTSNPNLYWYRQAAGRGLQLLFYSVGIGQISSEVPQNLSASRPQDRQFILSSKKLLLSDSGFYLCAWSSRGNQPQHFGDGTRLSIL.

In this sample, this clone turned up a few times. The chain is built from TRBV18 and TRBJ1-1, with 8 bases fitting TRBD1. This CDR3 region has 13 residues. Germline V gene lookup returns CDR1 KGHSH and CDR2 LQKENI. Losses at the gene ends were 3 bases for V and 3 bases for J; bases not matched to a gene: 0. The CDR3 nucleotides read TGTGCCAGCTCACCGGACAGGGACACTGAAGCTTTCTTT. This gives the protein CASSPDRDTEAFF.

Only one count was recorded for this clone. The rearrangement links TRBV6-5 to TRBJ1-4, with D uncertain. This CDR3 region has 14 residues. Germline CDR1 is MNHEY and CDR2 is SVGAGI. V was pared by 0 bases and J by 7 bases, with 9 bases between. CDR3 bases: TGTGCCAGCAGTTACTCTCGGGATCCTGAAAAACTGTTTTTT. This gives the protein CASSYSRDPEKLFF.

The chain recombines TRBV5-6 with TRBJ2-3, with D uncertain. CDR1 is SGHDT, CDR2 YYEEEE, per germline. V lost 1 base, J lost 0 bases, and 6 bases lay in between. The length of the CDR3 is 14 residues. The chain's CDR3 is CASSLTVSTDTQYF. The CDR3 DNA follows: TGTGCCAGCAGCTTGACGGTTAGCACAGATACGCAGTATTTT. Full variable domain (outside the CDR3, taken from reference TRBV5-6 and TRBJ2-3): DAGVTQSPTHLIKTRGQQVTLRCSPKSGHDTVSWYQQALGQGPQFIFQYYEEEERQRGNFPDRFSGHQFPNYSSELNVNALLLGDSALYLCASSLTVSTDTQYFGPGTRLTVL.

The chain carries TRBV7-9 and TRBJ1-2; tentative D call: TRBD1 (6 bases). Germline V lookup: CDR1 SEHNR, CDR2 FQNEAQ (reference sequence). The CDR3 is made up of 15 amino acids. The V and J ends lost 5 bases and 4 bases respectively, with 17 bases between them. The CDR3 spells CASSGLVGTLYGYTF. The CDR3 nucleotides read TGTGCCAGCAGCGGCCTTGTTGGGACACTCTATGGCTACACCTTC.

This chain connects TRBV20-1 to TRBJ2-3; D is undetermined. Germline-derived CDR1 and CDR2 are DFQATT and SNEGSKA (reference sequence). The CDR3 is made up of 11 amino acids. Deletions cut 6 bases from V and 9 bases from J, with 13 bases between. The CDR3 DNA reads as TGCAGTGCCCCCGTACAGCTGACGCAGTATTTT. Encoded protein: CSAPVQLTQYF.

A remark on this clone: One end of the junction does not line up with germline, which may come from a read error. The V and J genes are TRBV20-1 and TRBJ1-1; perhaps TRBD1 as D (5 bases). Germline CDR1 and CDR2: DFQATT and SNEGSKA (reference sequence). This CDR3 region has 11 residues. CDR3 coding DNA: TGCAGTGCTAGCCCAGGGCCTGAGGCTTTCTTT. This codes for CSASPGPEAFF.

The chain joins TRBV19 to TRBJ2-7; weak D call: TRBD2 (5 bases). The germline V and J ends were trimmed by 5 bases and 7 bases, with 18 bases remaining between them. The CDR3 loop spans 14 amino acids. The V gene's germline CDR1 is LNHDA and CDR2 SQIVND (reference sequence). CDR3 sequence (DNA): TGTGCCAGTAGTGTCGACCTAACCCGGGGTGAGCAGTACTTC. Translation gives CASSVDLTRGEQYF.

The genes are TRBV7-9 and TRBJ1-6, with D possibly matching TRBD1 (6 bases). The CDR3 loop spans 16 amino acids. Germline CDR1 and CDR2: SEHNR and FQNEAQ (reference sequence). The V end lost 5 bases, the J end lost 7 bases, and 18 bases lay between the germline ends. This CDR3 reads CASSLRGATGNSPLHF. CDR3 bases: TGTGCCAGCAGCCTCCGGGGGGCCACCGGGAATTCACCCCTCCACTTT.

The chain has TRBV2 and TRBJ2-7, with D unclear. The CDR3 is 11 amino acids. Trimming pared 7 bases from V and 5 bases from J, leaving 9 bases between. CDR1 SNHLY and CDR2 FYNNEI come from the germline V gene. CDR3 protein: CASNVLNEQYF. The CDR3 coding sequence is TGTGCCAGCAACGTACTGAACGAGCAGTACTTC.